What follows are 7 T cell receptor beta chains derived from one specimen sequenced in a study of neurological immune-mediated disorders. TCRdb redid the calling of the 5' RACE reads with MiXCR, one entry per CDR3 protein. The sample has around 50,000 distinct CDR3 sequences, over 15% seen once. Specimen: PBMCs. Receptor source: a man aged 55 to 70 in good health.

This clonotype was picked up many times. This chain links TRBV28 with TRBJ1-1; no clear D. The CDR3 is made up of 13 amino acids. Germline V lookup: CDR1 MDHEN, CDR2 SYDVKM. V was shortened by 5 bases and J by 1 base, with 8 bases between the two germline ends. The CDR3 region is CASSRTQNTEAFF. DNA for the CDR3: TGTGCCAGCAGTCGAACTCAGAACACTGAAGCTTTCTTT.

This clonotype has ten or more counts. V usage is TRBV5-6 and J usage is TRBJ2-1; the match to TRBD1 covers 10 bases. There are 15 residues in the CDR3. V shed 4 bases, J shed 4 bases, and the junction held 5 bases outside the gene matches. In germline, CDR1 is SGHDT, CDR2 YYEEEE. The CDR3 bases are TGTGCCAGCAGCACCGGGACAGGGGCGTACAATGAGCAGTTCTTC. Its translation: CASSTGTGAYNEQFF.

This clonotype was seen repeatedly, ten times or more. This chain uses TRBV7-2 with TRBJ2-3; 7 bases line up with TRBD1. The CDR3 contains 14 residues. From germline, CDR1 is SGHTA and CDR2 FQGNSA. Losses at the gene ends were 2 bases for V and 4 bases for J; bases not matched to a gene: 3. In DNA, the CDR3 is TGTGCCAGCAGCTTATTTCAGGGGGCAGATACGCAGTATTTT. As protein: CASSLFQGADTQYF.

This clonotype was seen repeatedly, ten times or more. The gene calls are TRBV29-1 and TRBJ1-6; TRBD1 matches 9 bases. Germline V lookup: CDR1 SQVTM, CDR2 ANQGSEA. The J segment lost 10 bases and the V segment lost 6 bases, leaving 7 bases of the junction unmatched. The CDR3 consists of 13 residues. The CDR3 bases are TGCAGCGTGGGGACAGGGCCTGGGTCACCCCTCCACTTT. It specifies CSVGTGPGSPLHF.

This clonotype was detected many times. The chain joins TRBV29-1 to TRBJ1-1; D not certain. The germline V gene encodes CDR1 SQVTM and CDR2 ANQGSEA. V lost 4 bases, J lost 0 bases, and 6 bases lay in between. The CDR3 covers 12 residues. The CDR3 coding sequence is TGCAGCGTTGTCCCGATGAACACTGAAGCTTTCTTT. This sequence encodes CSVVPMNTEAFF.

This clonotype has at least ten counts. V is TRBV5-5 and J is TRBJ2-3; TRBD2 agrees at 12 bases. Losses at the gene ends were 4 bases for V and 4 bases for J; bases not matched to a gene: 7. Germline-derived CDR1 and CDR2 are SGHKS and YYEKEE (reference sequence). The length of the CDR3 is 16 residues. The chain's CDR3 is CASSLTSGRGSDTQYF. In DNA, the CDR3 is TGTGCCAGCAGCCTGACTAGCGGGAGAGGCTCAGATACGCAGTATTTT.

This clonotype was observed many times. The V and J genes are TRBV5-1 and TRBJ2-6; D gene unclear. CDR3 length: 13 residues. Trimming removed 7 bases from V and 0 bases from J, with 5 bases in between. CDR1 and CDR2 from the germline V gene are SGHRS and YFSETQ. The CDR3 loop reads CASRSSGANVLTF. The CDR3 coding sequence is TGCGCCAGCCGCAGCTCTGGGGCCAACGTCCTGACTTTC.